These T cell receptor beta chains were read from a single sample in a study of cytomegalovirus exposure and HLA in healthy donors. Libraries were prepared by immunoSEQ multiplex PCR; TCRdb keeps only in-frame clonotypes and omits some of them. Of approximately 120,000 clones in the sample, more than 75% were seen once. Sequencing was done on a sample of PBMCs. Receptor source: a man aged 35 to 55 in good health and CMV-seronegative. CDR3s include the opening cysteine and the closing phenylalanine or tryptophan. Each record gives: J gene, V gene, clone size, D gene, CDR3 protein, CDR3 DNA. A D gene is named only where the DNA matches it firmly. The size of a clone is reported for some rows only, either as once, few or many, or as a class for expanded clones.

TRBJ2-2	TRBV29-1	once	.	CSVGSGSGELFF	TGCAGCGTTGGTTCAGGATCCGGGGAGCTGTTTTTT
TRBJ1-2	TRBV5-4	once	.	CASSQLGGYTF	TGTGCCAGCAGCCAATTGGGCGGCTACACCTTC
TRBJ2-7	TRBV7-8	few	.	CASSLAGGGTYEQYF	TGTGCCAGCAGCTTAGCAGGGGGGGGTACCTACGAGCAGTACTTC
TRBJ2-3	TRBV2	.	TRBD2	CTRTRGTDTQYF	TGTACCAGGACTAGAGGAACAGATACGCAGTATTTT
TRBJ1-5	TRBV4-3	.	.	CASSLDRQNQPQHF	TGCGCCAGCAGTCTCGACAGGCAGAATCAGCCCCAGCATTTT
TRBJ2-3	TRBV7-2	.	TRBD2	CASSSSGLTDTQYF	TGTGCCAGCAGCTCTAGCGGGCTAACAGATACGCAGTATTTT
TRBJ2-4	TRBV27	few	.	CASSLSPVNIQYF	TGTGCCAGCAGTTTATCGCCAGTTAACATTCAGTACTTC
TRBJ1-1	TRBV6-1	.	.	CASLRVRYTEAFF	TGTGCCAGCCTCAGGGTTCGTTATACTGAAGCTTTCTTT
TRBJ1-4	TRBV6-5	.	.	CASSYSERSNEKLFF	TGTGCCAGCAGTTACTCGGAGAGGTCTAATGAAAAACTGTTTTTT
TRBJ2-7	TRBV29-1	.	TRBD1	CSVENLGTENSYEQYF	TGCAGCGTTGAAAATTTAGGGACAGAAAACTCCTACGAGCAGTACTTC
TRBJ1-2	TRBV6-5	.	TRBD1	CASSSRQGWVGYTF	TGTGCCAGCAGTTCCCGACAGGGGTGGGTAGGCTACACCTTC
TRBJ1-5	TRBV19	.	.	CASNRENSNQPQHF	TGTGCCAGTAACAGGGAGAATAGCAATCAGCCCCAGCATTTT
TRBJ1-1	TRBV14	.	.	CASKLSLNTEAFF	TGTGCCAGCAAGCTTAGTCTGAACACTGAAGCTTTCTTT
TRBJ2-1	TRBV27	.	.	CASSLLGVANEQFF	TGTGCCAGCAGTTTATTAGGGGTAGCAAATGAGCAGTTCTTC
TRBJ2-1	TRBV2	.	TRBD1	CASRPGQGGQFF	TGTGCCAGCAGGCCGGGACAGGGGGGGCAGTTCTTC
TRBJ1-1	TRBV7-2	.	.	CASSLQVEAFF	TGTGCCAGCAGCTTACAGGTTGAAGCTTTCTTT
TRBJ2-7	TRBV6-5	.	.	CASSYSQPSAGEQYF	TGTGCCAGCAGTTACTCACAGCCTTCCGCGGGGGAGCAGTACTTC
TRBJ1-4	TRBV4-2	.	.	CASSTGSSREKLFF	TGTGCCAGCAGCACGGGGTCCAGCCGGGAAAAACTGTTTTTT
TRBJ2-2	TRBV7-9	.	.	CSSSLAGRVNTGELFF	TGTTCCAGCAGCTTAGCCGGCAGGGTAAACACCGGGGAGCTGTTTTTT
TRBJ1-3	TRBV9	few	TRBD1	CASSAWGQGSSGNTIYF	TGTGCCAGCAGCGCTTGGGGACAGGGGAGCTCTGGAAACACCATATATTTT
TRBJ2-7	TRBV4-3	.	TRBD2	CASSQEPGLENAEQYF	TGCGCCAGCAGCCAAGAACCGGGACTAGAGAACGCCGAGCAGTACTTC
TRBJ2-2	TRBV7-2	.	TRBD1	CASSLVVQGAGELFF	TGTGCCAGCAGCTTAGTGGTACAGGGGGCCGGGGAGCTGTTTTTT
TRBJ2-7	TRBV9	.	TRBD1	CASSVQTGTGVHEQYF	TGTGCCAGCAGCGTACAAACCGGGACAGGGGTCCACGAGCAGTACTTC
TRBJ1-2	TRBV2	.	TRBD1	CASRGQGFYGYTF	TGTGCCAGCAGAGGACAGGGGTTCTATGGCTACACCTTC
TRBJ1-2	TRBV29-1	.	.	CSAATGYGYTF	TGCAGCGCAGCTACAGGGTATGGCTACACCTTC
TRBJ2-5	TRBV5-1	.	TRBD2	CASSSGGEETQYF	TGCGCCAGCAGCTCCGGGGGGGAAGAGACCCAGTACTTC
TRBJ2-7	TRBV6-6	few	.	CASSQQFYEQYF	TGTGCCAGCAGTCAACAATTCTACGAGCAGTACTTC
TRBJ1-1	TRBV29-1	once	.	CSVEDGVRGMNTEAFF	TGCAGCGTTGAAGATGGCGTCAGGGGTATGAACACTGAAGCTTTCTTT
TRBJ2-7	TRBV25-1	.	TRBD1	CASSPFNRGTYEQYF	TGTGCCAGCAGCCCTTTTAACAGGGGCACCTACGAGCAGTACTTC
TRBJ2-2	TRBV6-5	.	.	CASSRGTSGAGELFF	TGTGCCAGCAGCCGCGGGACCTCCGGCGCCGGGGAGCTGTTTTTT
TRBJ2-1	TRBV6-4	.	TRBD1	CASSDSRQGGDEQFF	TGTGCCAGCAGTGACTCCAGACAGGGGGGCGATGAGCAGTTCTTC
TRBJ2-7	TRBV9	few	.	CASSVGWGVDEQYF	TGTGCCAGCAGCGTAGGGTGGGGGGTGGACGAGCAGTACTTC
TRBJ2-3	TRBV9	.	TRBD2	CASSVGLAGSRDTQYF	TGTGCCAGCAGCGTGGGACTAGCGGGGAGTAGGGATACGCAGTATTTT
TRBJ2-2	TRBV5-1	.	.	CASHPGMKSPGELFF	TGCGCCAGCCATCCGGGAATGAAGTCCCCCGGGGAGCTGTTTTTT
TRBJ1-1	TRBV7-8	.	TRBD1	CASSLFTQGTEAFF	TGTGCCAGCAGCTTGTTTACACAGGGGACTGAAGCTTTCTTT
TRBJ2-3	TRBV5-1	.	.	CASSHKTLNTDTQYF	TGCGCCAGCAGCCATAAGACTCTAAACACAGATACGCAGTATTTT
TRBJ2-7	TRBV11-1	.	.	CASSFSQNYEQYF	TGTGCCAGCAGCTTTTCACAGAACTACGAGCAGTACTTC
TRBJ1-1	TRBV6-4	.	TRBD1	CASRGQGWDTEAFF	TGTGCCAGCAGGGGACAGGGTTGGGACACTGAAGCTTTCTTT
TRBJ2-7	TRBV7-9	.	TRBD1	CASSLWGQGFYEQYF	TGTGCCAGCAGCTTATGGGGACAGGGCTTTTACGAGCAGTACTTC
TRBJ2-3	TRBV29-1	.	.	CSVEDEIEGIITDTQYF	TGCAGCGTTGAAGATGAAATCGAGGGAATAATCACAGATACGCAGTATTTT
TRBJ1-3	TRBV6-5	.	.	CASSYNSNSGNTIYF	TGTGCCAGCAGTTACAACAGTAACTCTGGAAACACCATATATTTT
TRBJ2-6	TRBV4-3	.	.	CASSPSITSGANVLTF	TGCGCCAGCAGCCCTAGTATCACCTCTGGGGCCAACGTCCTGACTTTC
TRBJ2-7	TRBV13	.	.	CASSPRGEGGSYEQYF	TGTGCCAGCAGCCCGAGGGGGGAGGGGGGGAGCTACGAGCAGTACTTC
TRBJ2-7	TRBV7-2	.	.	CASSLKGEVYEQYF	TGTGCCAGCAGCTTAAAAGGGGAGGTCTACGAGCAGTACTTC
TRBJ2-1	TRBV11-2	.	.	CASSWKQGFGEQFF	TGTGCCAGCAGCTGGAAACAGGGTTTTGGTGAGCAGTTCTTC
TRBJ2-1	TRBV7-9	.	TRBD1	CASSQTGVGEQFF	TGTGCCAGCAGCCAGACAGGGGTGGGGGAGCAGTTCTTC
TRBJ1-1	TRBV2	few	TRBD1	CASRGQGGTEAFF	TGTGCCAGCAGGGGACAGGGAGGAACTGAAGCTTTCTTT
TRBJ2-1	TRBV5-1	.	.	CASSLLDEQFF	TGCGCCAGCAGCTTACTAGATGAGCAGTTCTTC
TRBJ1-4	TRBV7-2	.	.	CASSQDRLGGEKLFF	TGTGCCAGCAGCCAAGACCGTTTGGGAGGTGAAAAACTGTTTTTT